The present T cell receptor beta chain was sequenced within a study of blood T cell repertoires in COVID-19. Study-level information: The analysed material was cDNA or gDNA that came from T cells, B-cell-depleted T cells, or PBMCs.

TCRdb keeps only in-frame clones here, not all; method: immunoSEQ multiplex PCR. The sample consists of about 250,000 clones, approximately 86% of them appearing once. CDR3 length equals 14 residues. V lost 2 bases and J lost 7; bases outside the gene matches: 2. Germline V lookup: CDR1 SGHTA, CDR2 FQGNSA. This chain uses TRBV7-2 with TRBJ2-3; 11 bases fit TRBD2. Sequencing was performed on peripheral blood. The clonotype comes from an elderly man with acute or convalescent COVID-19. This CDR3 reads CASSLRLAGNTQYF. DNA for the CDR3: TGTGCCAGCAGCTTAAGACTAGCGGGAAATACGCAGTATTTT.